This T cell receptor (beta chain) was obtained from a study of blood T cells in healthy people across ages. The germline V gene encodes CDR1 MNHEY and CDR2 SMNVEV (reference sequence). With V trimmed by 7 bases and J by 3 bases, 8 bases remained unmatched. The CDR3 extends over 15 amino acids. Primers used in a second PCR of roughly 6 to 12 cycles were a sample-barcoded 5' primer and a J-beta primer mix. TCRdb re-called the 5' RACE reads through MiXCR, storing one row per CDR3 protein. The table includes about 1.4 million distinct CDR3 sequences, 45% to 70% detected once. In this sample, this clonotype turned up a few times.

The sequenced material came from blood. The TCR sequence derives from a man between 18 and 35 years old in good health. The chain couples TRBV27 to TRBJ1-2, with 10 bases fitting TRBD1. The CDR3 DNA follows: TGTGCCAGCACCGAAGGGACAGGGGTGGACTATGGCTACACCTTC. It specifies CASTEGTGVDYGYTF.